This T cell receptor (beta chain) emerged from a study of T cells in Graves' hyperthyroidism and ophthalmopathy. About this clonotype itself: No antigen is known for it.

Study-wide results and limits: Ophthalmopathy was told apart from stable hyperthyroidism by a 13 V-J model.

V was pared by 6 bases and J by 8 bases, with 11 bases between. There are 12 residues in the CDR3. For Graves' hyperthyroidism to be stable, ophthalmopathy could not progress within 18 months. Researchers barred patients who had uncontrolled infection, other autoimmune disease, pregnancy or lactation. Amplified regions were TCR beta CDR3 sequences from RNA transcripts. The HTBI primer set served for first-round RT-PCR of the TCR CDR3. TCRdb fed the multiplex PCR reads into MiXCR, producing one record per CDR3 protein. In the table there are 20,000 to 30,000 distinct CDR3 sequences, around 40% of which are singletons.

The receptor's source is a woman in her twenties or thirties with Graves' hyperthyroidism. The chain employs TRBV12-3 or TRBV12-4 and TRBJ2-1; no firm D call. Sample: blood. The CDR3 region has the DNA TGTGCCAGCAGCCCCCTTGGGGATGAGCAGTTCTTC. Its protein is CASSPLGDEQFF.